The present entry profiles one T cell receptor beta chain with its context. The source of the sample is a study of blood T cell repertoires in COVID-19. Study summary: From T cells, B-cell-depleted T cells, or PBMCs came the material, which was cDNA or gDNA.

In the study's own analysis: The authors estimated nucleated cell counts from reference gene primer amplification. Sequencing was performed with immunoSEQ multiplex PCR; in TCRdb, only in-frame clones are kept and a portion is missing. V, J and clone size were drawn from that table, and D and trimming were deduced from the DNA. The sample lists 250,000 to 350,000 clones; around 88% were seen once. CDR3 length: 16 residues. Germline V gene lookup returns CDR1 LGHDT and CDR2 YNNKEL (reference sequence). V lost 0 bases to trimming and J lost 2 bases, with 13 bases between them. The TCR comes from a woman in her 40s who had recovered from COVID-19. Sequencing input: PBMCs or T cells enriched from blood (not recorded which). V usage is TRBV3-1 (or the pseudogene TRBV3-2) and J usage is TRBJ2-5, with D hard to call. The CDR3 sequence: CASSQENRLAQETQYF. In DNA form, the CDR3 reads TGTGCCAGCAGCCAAGAGAATCGACTGGCACAAGAGACCCAGTACTTC.